Sequencing of this TCR beta chain was carried out in a study of T cells in localized non-small cell lung cancer. The protocol was immunoSEQ multiplex PCR, while the TCRdb copy is restricted to in-frame clones and leaves out a portion. Among under 2,000 clones listed, nearly 30% were seen once. To note about this clone: The target antigen is unknown.

Overall study findings and caveats: Greater blood T cell density accompanied longer overall survival. Uninvolved nearby lung showed the greatest T cell clonality, exceeding that found in tumor. Adjacent lung had a median approximately 50 of the 100 largest tumor clones.

Atypia-free adjacent lung came from at least 2 cm beyond the tumor margin. Sequenced material: normal lung tissue next to the tumor, taken before any cancer treatment. The clonotype originates from a male donor aged 60 or over with stage II squamous cell lung carcinoma.

CDR3 residues: CASSHDPLNSPLHF. In nucleotides, the CDR3 is TGTGCCAGCAGTCACGACCCGCTTAATTCACCCCTCCACTTT. The rearrangement joins TRBV14 to TRBJ1-6; D not certain. The CDR3 is made up of 14 amino acids. V lost 6 bases, J lost 6 bases, and 12 bases lay in between. Germline CDR1 SGHDN, CDR2 FVKESK.